The 10 T cell receptor beta chains listed next were all sequenced from one sample in a study of regulatory T cells in long-lasting Graves disease. Assembly of TCR beta libraries relied on iRepertoire HTBI primers together with Arm-PCR of CDR3 regions. TCRdb re-analysed the multiplex PCR reads in MiXCR, keeping a single row per CDR3 protein. The sample yields around 330,000 distinct CDR3 sequences, 18% seen once. Described time point: newly diagnosed GD, antithyroid drugs for less than 3 months. The TCR library used RNA extracted from PBMCs. The sequenced sample was peripheral blood mononuclear cells (PBMCs), obtained at new diagnosis, from a patient treated with antithyroid drugs. The receptors were gathered from a female donor with Graves disease.

This clonotype was detected ten times or more. This chain links TRBV7-8 with TRBJ2-7; tentatively, D is TRBD2 (5 bases). The V gene's germline CDR1 is SGHVS and CDR2 FQNEAQ. V lost 4 bases and J lost 4, with 17 bases in between. The CDR3 is 15 residues long. This chain's CDR3 is CASSWRGGASYEQYF. CDR3 nucleotides: TGTGCCAGCAGCTGGAGAGGAGGAGCAAGTTACGAGCAGTACTTC.

For this clonotype: Its ends do not fully match the called genes, so a read error is possible. The V and J genes are TRBV19 and TRBJ2-7; D is possibly TRBD2 (6 bases). The CDR3 length is 13 residues. CDR1 and CDR2 (germline): LNHDA, SQIVND (reference sequence). CDR3 DNA: TGTGCCAGTAGTCCGGGGGAGGTCGACGAGCGGTACTTC. Translated, it gives CASSPGEVDERYF.

This chain links TRBV7-6 with TRBJ1-5, with 7 bases lining up with TRBD1. V lost 10 bases, J lost 5 bases, and 11 bases stayed unmatched. There are 14 residues in the CDR3. Germline V lookup: CDR1 SGHVS, CDR2 FNYEAQ. CDR3 protein: CATANRDRDQPQHF. CDR3 bases: TGTGCCACCGCGAACCGGGACAGAGATCAGCCCCAGCATTTT. Looking up the rest from reference TRBV7-6 and TRBJ1-5 gives the full variable domain: GAGVSQSPRYKVTKRGQDVALRCDPISGHVSLYWYRQALGQGPEFLTYFNYEAQQDKSGLPNDRFSAERPEGSISTLTIQRTEQRDSAMYRCATANRDRDQPQHFGDGTRLSIL.

This rearrangement joins TRBV29-1 to TRBJ2-3; TRBD1 matches at 8 bases. Germline trimming cut 4 bases from V and 6 bases from J; bases unmatched to any gene: 9. This CDR3 spans 14 amino acids. In germline, CDR1 is SQVTM, CDR2 ANQGSEA. The CDR3 DNA is TGCAGCGTTGGGGGGACAGGAGCTCAGGATACGCAGTATTTT. It is translated as CSVGGTGAQDTQYF.

This clonotype has just a few counts. The rearrangement joins TRBV7-9 to TRBJ2-1; tentatively, D is TRBD1 (5 bases). V lost 5 bases and J lost 4, with 9 bases in between. The CDR3 has 13 amino acids. The germline CDR1 and CDR2 sequences are SEHNR and FQNEAQ (reference sequence). The CDR3 spells CASSQGGYNEQFF. Here the CDR3 DNA reads TGTGCCAGCAGCCAGGGCGGTTACAATGAGCAGTTCTTC. Full variable domain (outside the CDR3, taken from reference TRBV7-9 and TRBJ2-1): DTGVSQNPRHKITKRGQNVTFRCDPISEHNRLYWYRQTLGQGPEFLTYFQNEAQLEKSRLLSDRFSAERPKGSFSTLEIQRTEQGDSAMYLCASSQGGYNEQFFGPGTRLTVL.

At least ten counts were recorded for this clonotype. J is TRBJ2-7 and V is TRBV15; the match to TRBD2 covers 12 bases. CDR1 and CDR2 from the germline V gene are LNHNV and YYDKDF (reference sequence). The junction had 4 bases not matched to a gene; V was cut back by 5 bases and J by 5 bases. This CDR3 is built from 14 residues. For the CDR3, the DNA is TGTGCCACCAGCTCACGACTAGCGGGAGACGAGCAGTACTTC. Translated, it gives CATSSRLAGDEQYF.

This clonotype has a count of ten or more. The chain uses TRBV12-5 and TRBJ1-2; D remains unclear. The length of the CDR3 is 12 residues. Trimming cost V 6 bases and J 4 bases, with 9 bases left between them. The germline V gene has CDR1 LGHNT and CDR2 FRNRAP. Here the CDR3 reads CASGPTTYGYTF. In DNA, the CDR3 is TGTGCTAGTGGGCCAACGACCTATGGCTACACCTTC.

V and J are TRBV5-1 and TRBJ2-5, with TRBD1 matching 10 bases. Germline-derived CDR1 and CDR2 are SGHRS and YFSETQ. CDR3 length equals 15 residues. Losses at the gene ends were 0 bases for V and 7 bases for J; bases not matched to a gene: 6. The chain's CDR3 is CASSLAGTGDGTQYF. Written as DNA, the CDR3 is TGCGCCAGCAGCTTGGCGGGGACAGGGGATGGGACCCAGTACTTC.

V is TRBV5-1 and J is TRBJ1-2, with D possibly matching TRBD1 (6 bases). The V end was cut by 5 bases, the J end by 6 bases, with 14 bases between. Germline V lookup: CDR1 SGHRS, CDR2 YFSETQ. This CDR3 comprises 13 residues. CDR3 loop: CASSIQGGDGYTF. CDR3 coding DNA: TGCGCCAGCAGTATACAGGGAGGGGATGGCTACACCTTC.

Notes on this clonotype: A read error is likely here: a far larger clone is one base away. The genes are TRBV30 and TRBJ2-5; the match to TRBD1 covers 9 bases. The closer fit of TRBJ2-1 to the DNA end suggests the J call may be wrong. CDR1 GTSNPN and CDR2 SVGIG come from the germline V gene (reference sequence). The CDR3 length is 14 residues. CDR3 sequence reads: CAWSVGTGFYEQFF. In DNA form, the CDR3 reads TGTGCCTGGAGTGTCGGGACAGGGTTTTACGAGCAGTTCTTC.